This T cell receptor (beta chain) appears in the sequencing data of a study of OX40 agonist ivuxolimab in advanced cancers. Study overall: Past anti-PD-1, anti-PD-L1 or anti-CTLA-4 therapy was accepted, and 40% to 50% had received some. Study-level points and caveats: Certain nonresponders additionally had low normalized T-cell clonal expansion. The authors did not determine the antigen specificity of the expanded peripheral T cells. Blood T cells, both CD4+ and CD8+, expanded clonally by week 6 at 0.1 to 3.0 mg/kg.

On this clone itself: The antigen is not known.

The CDR3 loop spans 15 amino acids. The V and J ends lost 2 bases and 3 bases respectively, with 13 bases between them. The V gene's germline CDR1 is MRHNA and CDR2 SNTAGT. Profiled with immunoSEQ multiplex PCR; TCRdb holds only in-frame clones, not every one. This table has 50,000 to 65,000 clones, roughly 91% appearing once. The genes are TRBV6-4 and TRBJ1-1, with D unresolved. The sequence was collected from an adult with an advanced solid tumor such as melanoma, head and neck, liver or kidney cancer. Sequencing was performed on CD4+ or CD8+ T cells sorted from blood, taken in a trial of the OX40 agonist ivuxolimab. The chain's CDR3 is CASSDEAGSDTEAFF. CDR3 DNA: TGTGCCAGCAGTGACGAAGCAGGTTCGGACACTGAAGCTTTCTTT.